The rows below give T cell receptor beta chains drawn from one sample of a study of regulatory T cells in long-lasting Graves disease. Using its own MiXCR run on the multiplex PCR reads, TCRdb lists one record per CDR3 protein. In the table there are around 250,000 distinct CDR3 sequences, approximately 20% of which are singletons. This same sample was also taken into another study, of T cells in Graves' hyperthyroidism and ophthalmopathy.

Specimen: peripheral blood mononuclear cells (PBMCs), collected at new diagnosis, from a patient treated with antithyroid drugs. The origin of the receptors is a woman in her thirties with Graves disease. The CDR3 runs from the conserved cysteine through the conserved F or W. The D gene is left open where the match is weak. Clone size is not always given. Where it is, it says once, few, many or a class for expanded clones.

d_call	v_call	j_call	clone_size	cdr3_nt	cdr3_aa
-	TRBV3-1	TRBJ1-5	many	TGTGCCAGCAGCCCGACCAGAGGGAATCAGCCCCAGCATTTT	CASSPTRGNQPQHF
TRBD2	TRBV24-1	TRBJ2-1	few	TGTGCCACCAGTGATCGACGGACTAGCAGCAATGAGCAGTTCTTC	CATSDRRTSSNEQFF
-	TRBV20-1	TRBJ2-7	-	TGCAGTGCTAGAGATATAGTGGAGCTGACCTACGAGCAGTACTTC	CSARDIVELTYEQYF
-	TRBV3-1	TRBJ2-7	many	TGTGCCAGCGGCGGGCTATCCTACGAGCAGTACTTC	CASGGLSYEQYF
-	TRBV20-1	TRBJ2-1	many	TGCAGTGCTAGAGACCCCTCGAAGTGGGGGGGCCGCAATGAGCAGTTCTTC	CSARDPSKWGGRNEQFF
TRBD2	TRBV20-1	TRBJ2-1	many	TGCAGTCGACTAGCGGGGGAACCCAATGAGCAGTTCTTC	CSRLAGEPNEQFF
-	TRBV7-2	TRBJ2-7	many	TGTGCCAGCAGCTTGGGGACGGAGAACTACGAGCAGTACTTC	CASSLGTENYEQYF
-	TRBV5-6	TRBJ2-7	few	TGTGCCAGCAGCTCCCCGATCTCCTACGAGCAGTACTTC	CASSSPISYEQYF
TRBD2	TRBV2	TRBJ2-2	many	TGTGCCAGCAGTCCCTCGGCCCTAGCGGGCATCACCGGGGAGCTGTTTTTT	CASSPSALAGITGELFF
-	TRBV15	TRBJ2-2	-	TGTGCCACCAGCAGAGATCGGTTTACCGGGGAGCTGTTTTTT	CATSRDRFTGELFF
-	TRBV18	TRBJ2-7	many	TGTGCCAGCTCACAGGGAGTAGCCTACGAGCAGTACTTC	CASSQGVAYEQYF
TRBD1	TRBV20-1	TRBJ2-7	many	TGCAGTACTCGTGAAGGGGGCTCGGGGCGAACGAGGCAGTACTTC	CSTREGGSGRTRQYF
TRBD1	TRBV19	TRBJ1-5	many	TGTGCCAGTTCAGTCCAGGGGGAACGAATCTATCAGCCCCAGCATTTT	CASSVQGERIYQPQHF
-	TRBV18	TRBJ2-3	many	TGTGCCAGCTCACCAGGGGCAGTCGCAGATACGCAGTATTTT	CASSPGAVADTQYF
-	TRBV12-3/TRBV12-4	TRBJ1-2	many	TGTGCCAGCAGCCATCCTTGGGACTATGGCTACACCTTC	CASSHPWDYGYTF
-	TRBV7-9	TRBJ2-7	many	TGTGCCAGCAGTTCCGGACAGGGACTACGCTACGAGCAGTACTTC	CASSSGQGLRYEQYF
-	TRBV5-1	TRBJ2-3	many	TGCGCCAGCAGCTTGGATAGGCAGGAACCCTACACAGATACGCAGTATTTT	CASSLDRQEPYTDTQYF
TRBD2	TRBV24-1	TRBJ2-2	few	TGTGCCACCAGTGACCCTAGCGGGGGGGCCCCCACCGGGGAGCTGTTTTTT	CATSDPSGGAPTGELFF
TRBD1	TRBV7-2	TRBJ2-7	once	TGTGCCAGCAGCCCCGGACAGGGAGGCTACGAGCAGTACTTC	CASSPGQGGYEQYF
TRBD2	TRBV2	TRBJ2-3	many	TGTGTCAGCAGGGTAACAGGCGGGGGTACAGATACGCAGTATTTT	CVSRVTGGGTDTQYF
-	TRBV5-1	TRBJ1-4	-	TGCGCCAGCAGCTTTGGAAACAATAATGAAAAACTGTTTTTT	CASSFGNNNEKLFF
TRBD1	TRBV15	TRBJ2-3	many	TGTGCCACCAGCATAAATAAGCCGGGACAGGGGTCAGATACGCAGTATTTT	CATSINKPGQGSDTQYF
TRBD2	TRBV6-2/TRBV6-3	TRBJ2-7	few	TGTGCCAGCAGTGGGCATCCTTTTGGTCTAGCGGGGGCGAGCTCCTACGAGCAGTACTTC	CASSGHPFGLAGASSYEQYF
-	TRBV7-9	TRBJ2-3	once	TGTGCCAGCAGCCTCCTTGGAGGGAGTGGTTCAGATACGCAGTATTTT	CASSLLGGSGSDTQYF
TRBD1	TRBV19	TRBJ2-1	many	TGTGCCAGTAGTCCTCGACAGGGGAAATCCTACAATGAGCAGTTCTTC	CASSPRQGKSYNEQFF
TRBD2	TRBV20-1	TRBJ2-7	-	TGCAGTGCTAGCGGGGGGGTGGAAGAGCAGTACTTC	CSASGGVEEQYF
-	TRBV5-4	TRBJ1-4	many	TGTGCCAGCAGCTTGGGAGGGGATGGTAATGAAAAACTGTTTTTT	CASSLGGDGNEKLFF
-	TRBV11-2	TRBJ2-5	many	TGTGCCAGCAGCTTAGTTGGGGGGGAGACCCAGTACTTC	CASSLVGGETQYF